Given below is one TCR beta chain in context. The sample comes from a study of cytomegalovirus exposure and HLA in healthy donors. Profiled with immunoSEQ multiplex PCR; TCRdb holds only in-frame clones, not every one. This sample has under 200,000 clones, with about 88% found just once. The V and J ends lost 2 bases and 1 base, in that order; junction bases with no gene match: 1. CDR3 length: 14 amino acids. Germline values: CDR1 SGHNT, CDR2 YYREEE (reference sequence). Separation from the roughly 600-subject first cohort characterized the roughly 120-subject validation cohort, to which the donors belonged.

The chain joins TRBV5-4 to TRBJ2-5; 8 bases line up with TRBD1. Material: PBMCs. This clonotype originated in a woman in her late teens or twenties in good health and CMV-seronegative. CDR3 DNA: TGTGCCAGCAGCTTTACAGGGGGCCAAGAGACCCAGTACTTC. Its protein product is CASSFTGGQETQYF.